The rows below give T cell receptor beta chains drawn from one sample of a study of T cells in Graves' hyperthyroidism and ophthalmopathy. TCRdb fed the multiplex PCR reads into MiXCR, producing one record per CDR3 protein. There are hundreds of thousands of distinct CDR3 sequences in the sample; 18% occur only once, and about 45% lies in the top ten. The material sequenced was blood. The receptors here all came from a man between 35 and 55 years old with Graves' hyperthyroidism. CDR3s include the opening cysteine and the closing phenylalanine or tryptophan. The D gene is left open where the match is weak. Size is omitted from some rows. Given values are once, few, many or a class for expanded clones.

V	J	size	D	DNA	CDR3
TRBV7-2	TRBJ1-6	many	NA	TGTGCCAGCAGCTTAAGGCCCAGCTCCTATAATTCACCCCTCCACTTT	CASSLRPSSYNSPLHF
TRBV2	TRBJ2-3	NA	NA	TGTGCCAGCGGGCAGGAGACCGGGGATACGCAGTATTTT	CASGQETGDTQYF
TRBV7-9	TRBJ2-3	once	TRBD2	TGTGCCAGCAGCTCCACTAGCGGGAGTGTCTTTGGGTTTACAGATACGCAGTATTTT	CASSSTSGSVFGFTDTQYF
TRBV11-2	TRBJ2-2	many	NA	TGTGCCAGCAGCCGAAACAGGAACACCGGGGAGCTGTTTTTT	CASSRNRNTGELFF
TRBV28	TRBJ1-5	many	NA	TGTGCCAGCAGCCCTGGGGGGGGCCAGAGGCCCCAGCATTTT	CASSPGGGQRPQHF
TRBV7-2	TRBJ2-1	NA	NA	TGTGCCAGCAGCTTAATGGCGGGTCCATACAATGAGCAGTTCTTC	CASSLMAGPYNEQFF
TRBV11-2	TRBJ2-3	many	NA	TGTGCCAGCAGCCAAAAGGGGGGGCGCACAGATACGCAGTATTTT	CASSQKGGRTDTQYF
TRBV12-3/TRBV12-4	TRBJ2-3	many	TRBD1	TGTGCCAGCAGTCGGACAGGGACAGATACGCAGTATTTT	CASSRTGTDTQYF
TRBV27	TRBJ2-1	many	TRBD1	TGTGCCAGCAGTTCGATGGGGACAGGCTACAATGAGCAGTTCTTC	CASSSMGTGYNEQFF
TRBV6-2/TRBV6-3	TRBJ1-1	NA	NA	TGTGCCAGCAGCTCCCGGGCCCGGAGCACTGAAGCTTTCTTT	CASSSRARSTEAFF
TRBV30	TRBJ2-7	few	TRBD1	TGTGCCTGGAAGACGCCCGGGACAGGGATGGACGAGCAGTACTTC	CAWKTPGTGMDEQYF
TRBV20-1	TRBJ1-6	many	NA	TGCAGTGCTAGACCTACAGGGAATTCACCCCTCCACTTT	CSARPTGNSPLHF
TRBV6-1	TRBJ2-7	NA	NA	TGTGCCAGCAATCAGGGAGAGGTCGAGCAGTACTTC	CASNQGEVEQYF
TRBV7-9	TRBJ1-1	many	NA	TGTGCCAGCACAGGGTTTGCGAACACTGAAGCTTTCTTT	CASTGFANTEAFF
TRBV12-3/TRBV12-4	TRBJ2-7	many	TRBD1	TGTGCCAGCAGTTGGGACAGTTTCGGCGAGCAGTACTTC	CASSWDSFGEQYF
TRBV18	TRBJ2-3	NA	TRBD1	TGTGCCAGCTCACCGGGCCCAAGGGACAGGGGCACAGATACGCAGTATTTT	CASSPGPRDRGTDTQYF
TRBV9	TRBJ1-3	few	NA	TGTGCCAGCAGCGTACAGGGAGACTCTGGAAACACCATATATTTT	CASSVQGDSGNTIYF
TRBV5-6	TRBJ2-1	NA	NA	TGTGCCAGCAGCACCGGTCCGGGGGCGGGTAATGAGCAGTTCTTC	CASSTGPGAGNEQFF
TRBV10-2	TRBJ2-7	few	TRBD2	TGCGCCAGCAGTGAGCCGGGGGGGCGGTCCTACGAGCAGTACTTC	CASSEPGGRSYEQYF
TRBV18	TRBJ1-1	many	TRBD1	TGTGCCAGCTCACCACCTACAGGGGGTACTGAAGCTTTCTTT	CASSPPTGGTEAFF
TRBV6-2/TRBV6-3	TRBJ2-1	many	TRBD1	TGTGCCAGCAGTTCAGACAGGGGCCAATACAATGAGCAGTTCTTC	CASSSDRGQYNEQFF
TRBV15	TRBJ1-1	many	TRBD1	TGTGCCACCAGCAGAGGAGGAGGCAGGGGGGGCGGCACTGAAGCTTTCTTT	CATSRGGGRGGGTEAFF
TRBV5-5	TRBJ2-3	NA	NA	TGTGCCAGCATCCTGAATTTGGGGGTGGGCACAGATACGCAGTATTTT	CASILNLGVGTDTQYF
TRBV6-1	TRBJ1-6	few	NA	TGTGCCAGCAGCCGCCAGGGCCGGGATTTGGCACCCCTCCACTTT	CASSRQGRDLAPLHF
TRBV20-1	TRBJ1-5	many	NA	TGCAGTGTTAGCCAGATTAGCAATCAGCCCCAGCATTTT	CSVSQISNQPQHF
TRBV9	TRBJ2-3	NA	TRBD2	TGTGCCAGCAGCGTCGCGGGGGGCCTAGGGGATACGCAGTATTTT	CASSVAGGLGDTQYF
TRBV7-2	TRBJ2-1	NA	NA	TGTGCCAGCAGCTCAAGCGGTCAGTACTACAATGAGCAGTTCTTC	CASSSSGQYYNEQFF
TRBV3-1	TRBJ1-2	many	TRBD1	TGTGCCAGCAGCCAAGGGAGGACAGGGGGCCACTATGGCTACACCTTC	CASSQGRTGGHYGYTF
TRBV7-9	TRBJ2-2	many	NA	TGTGCCAGCAGCTCTCCCCAGAAGCTGTTTTTT	CASSSPQKLFF
TRBV7-8	TRBJ2-1	many	NA	TGTGCCAGCAGCAAGAAGGGCAGGATAGACTACAATGAGCAGTTCTTC	CASSKKGRIDYNEQFF
TRBV18	TRBJ2-4	few	TRBD1	TGTGCCAGCCAGCGAGAGGGGGCGTCCTGGGAAAACATTCAGTACTTC	CASQREGASWENIQYF
TRBV7-6	TRBJ1-6	NA	TRBD1	TGTGCCAGCAGCTTAGCGGGGACAGCTCGATATAATTCACCCCTCCACTTT	CASSLAGTARYNSPLHF
TRBV12-3/TRBV12-4	TRBJ1-6	many	TRBD1	TGTGCCAGCAGTCCAAGGACAGGCAATTCACCCCTCCACTTT	CASSPRTGNSPLHF